This T cell receptor beta chain originates from a study of neurological immune-mediated disorders. Study details: There were approximately 35 multiple sclerosis patients. Of these, approximately 30 had relapsing-remitting MS and 3 had secondary progressive MS.

The CDR3 is 12 residues long. V gave up 5 bases and J gave up 6 bases, with 11 bases separating them. CDR1 and CDR2 from the germline V gene are DFQATT and SNEGSKA (reference sequence). This clonotype showed up many times. cDNA synthesis was performed by 5'RACE with 10-nucleotide random UMIs. TCRdb redid the calling of the 5' RACE reads with MiXCR, one entry per CDR3 protein. The sample includes under 70,000 distinct CDR3 sequences, 3% to 4% of them seen just once. This chain connects TRBV20-1 to TRBJ2-1; D perhaps matches TRBD2 (6 bases). The TCR originated in a woman aged 60 to 75 with multiple sclerosis. Sequenced material: PBMCs. The DNA of the CDR3 is TGCAGTGCTTCTCCAGCGGGCAATGAGCAGTTCTTC. Translating gives CSASPAGNEQFF.